The sequence of this TCR beta chain was determined in a study of T cell responses to AZD1222 COVID-19 vaccine. Broader study findings: No day 14 peak samples; only post-peak repertoires were characterized.

Note on this clone: Its specificity is unknown.

Sequenced by immunoSEQ multiplex PCR; TCRdb stores in-frame clones only, minus some. The sample lists over 95,000 clones, around nine tenths occurring once. Germline loops: CDR1 MDHEN, CDR2 SYDVKM. The CDR3 covers 14 residues. V was pared by 8 bases and J by 3 bases, with 5 bases of the junction left unmatched. The chain combines TRBV28 with TRBJ2-3; TRBD2 agrees at 10 bases. The source was peripheral blood, collected on day 0 of AZD1222 vaccination. The source of this sequence is an adult in good health. For the CDR3, the DNA is TGTGCCAGCCAAGCGGGAGGGTGGACAGATACGCAGTATTTT. Translation gives CASQAGGWTDTQYF.